This T cell receptor beta chain appears in the sequencing data of a study of identical twins. Each CDR3 protein is one row after TCRdb ran MiXCR on the 5' RACE reads. The profile shows about 520,000 distinct CDR3 sequences, roughly a fifth of them singletons. The germline V and J ends were trimmed by 5 bases and 11 bases, with 14 bases remaining between them. The CDR3 has 12 residues. The germline V gene encodes CDR1 SGHTA and CDR2 FQGNSA. A further study also used this sample, focusing on T cells expressing NK-cell markers. From that paper: Among the experiments, several used an anti-gamma-delta TCR antibody to restrict sorting to alpha-beta TCR T cells. Six or seven donors carried dominant NKG2C+ clonotypes that made up roughly 1.0-7.5% of their CD8+ T cells.

The chain links TRBV7-2 to TRBJ2-3, with D perhaps matching TRBD2 (5 bases). The sequencing sample was made of CD4+ T cells sorted from blood. The receptor's source is a woman in her late teens or twenties in good health. CDR3 sequence reads: CASSRGRTRQYF. As DNA, the CDR3 is TGTGCCAGCAGCCGGGGAAGAACTAGGCAGTATTTT.